Shown below are 27 T cell receptor beta chains from a single sample sequenced in a study of T cell responses to AZD1222 COVID-19 vaccine. The protocol was immunoSEQ multiplex PCR, while the TCRdb copy is restricted to in-frame clones and leaves out a portion. The profile shows over 100,000 clones, over 75% of them singletons. Sequenced material: peripheral blood, taken on day 0 of AZD1222 vaccination. The receptor source for this set is an adult in good health.

With regard to this clone: Other DNA sequences of this sample code for an identical CDR3. The chain is built from TRBV12-3 or TRBV12-4 and TRBJ1-2, with 7 bases that match TRBD1. Losses at the gene ends were 6 bases for V and 2 bases for J; bases not matched to a gene: 0. CDR3 size: 12 residues. For the CDR3, the DNA is TGTGCCAGCAGGACAGGGAACTATGGCTACACCTTC. Translated: CASRTGNYGYTF.

This rearrangement joins TRBV29-1 to TRBJ2-3; no clear D. Germline V gene sequence: CDR1 SQVTM, CDR2 ANQGSEA. The CDR3 contains 12 residues. Here the CDR3 DNA reads TGCAGTTGGGTATTCAACACAGATACGCAGTATTTT. It is translated as CSWVFNTDTQYF.

The V gene is TRBV25-1, the J gene TRBJ2-6, with TRBD1 matching 8 bases. CDR1 and CDR2 from the germline V gene are MGHDK and SYGVNS. J gave up 4 bases and V 8 bases, and 7 bases lay outside the gene matches. This CDR3 spans 15 amino acids. CDR3 amino acids: CASDRGEEGANVLTF. CDR3 nucleotide sequence: TGTGCCAGCGACAGGGGAGAAGAAGGGGCCAACGTCCTGACTTTC.

The V gene is TRBV11-2, the J gene TRBJ2-2; D gene unclear. CDR1 is SGHAT, CDR2 FQNNGV, per germline. Between the trimmed V and J ends, which lost 6 bases and 2 bases, there was a span of 22 bases. The CDR3 has 18 amino acids. The CDR3 reads CASRKTPAPLPNTGELFF. The CDR3 DNA sequence: TGTGCCAGCAGAAAAACGCCGGCGCCCCTGCCCAACACCGGGGAGCTGTTTTTT.

This chain links TRBV18 with TRBJ2-7, with unresolved D. In germline, CDR1 is KGHSH, CDR2 LQKENI. The V end lost 0 bases, the J end lost 3 bases, and 9 bases lay between the germline ends. The CDR3 is 14 residues long. CDR3 DNA: TGTGCCAGCTCACCACCGTCATCAGTCTACGAGCAGTACTTC. The encoded protein is CASSPPSSVYEQYF.

The chain uses TRBV7-9 and TRBJ1-3, with D uncertain. Germline CDR1 SEHNR, CDR2 FQNEAQ (reference sequence). The germline V and J ends were trimmed by 3 bases and 2 bases, with 8 bases remaining between them. CDR3 length equals 14 residues. The chain's CDR3 is CASSFRLPGNTIYF. As DNA, the CDR3 is TGTGCCAGCAGCTTCCGATTACCTGGAAACACCATATATTTT.

The chain couples TRBV7-2 to TRBJ2-7; 9 bases map to TRBD1. The trim removed 4 bases at V and 6 bases at J, leaving 10 bases unmatched. The CDR3 runs 15 residues. Germline-derived CDR1 and CDR2 are SGHTA and FQGNSA. CDR3 nucleotides: TGTGCCAGCAGCTCAGCCGGGACAGGGCGAAGCGAGCAGTACTTC. Translation gives CASSSAGTGRSEQYF. Full variable domain (outside the CDR3, taken from reference TRBV7-2 and TRBJ2-7): GAGVSQSPSNKVTEKGKDVELRCDPISGHTALYWYRQSLGQGLEFLIYFQGNSAPDKSGLPSDRFSAERTGGSVSTLTIQRTQQEDSAVYLCASSSAGTGRSEQYFGPGTRLTVT.

For this clone: This sample also contains other DNA sequences that code for the same CDR3. The chain is built from TRBV7-2 and TRBJ1-1, with D unclear. This CDR3 comprises 14 residues. Trimming removed 1 base at V and 4 bases at J, with 10 bases between. Germline V gene sequence: CDR1 SGHTA, CDR2 FQGNSA. This CDR3 is CASSLGWGGTEAFF. The CDR3 region has the DNA TGTGCCAGCAGCTTAGGATGGGGTGGCACTGAAGCTTTCTTT. Filled out from reference TRBV7-2 and TRBJ1-1, the complete variable domain reads GAGVSQSPSNKVTEKGKDVELRCDPISGHTALYWYRQSLGQGLEFLIYFQGNSAPDKSGLPSDRFSAERTGGSVSTLTIQRTQQEDSAVYLCASSLGWGGTEAFFGQGTRLTVV.

The chain has TRBV19 and TRBJ2-7; D remains ambiguous. Germline CDR1 reads LNHDA; CDR2 reads SQIVND (reference sequence). V lost 5 bases and J 2 bases, leaving 10 bases between the germline ends. The CDR3 loop spans 13 amino acids. The CDR3 reads CASSPPGPYEQYF. The CDR3 DNA reads TGTGCCAGTAGTCCCCCAGGCCCCTACGAGCAGTACTTC.

The chain employs TRBV6-5 and TRBJ1-4; maybe TRBD1 (5 bases). The CDR3 totals 12 residues. From germline, CDR1 is MNHEY and CDR2 SVGAGI. Trimming removed 4 bases from V and 10 bases from J, with 10 bases in between. CDR3 bases: TGTGCCAGCAGTTCCACGGGGGGAAAACTGTTTTTT. Translating it yields CASSSTGGKLFF.

This clone appeared once. The chain recombines TRBV28 with TRBJ1-6; D possibly corresponds to TRBD1 (6 bases). CDR3 length: 16 residues. Germline loops: CDR1 MDHEN, CDR2 SYDVKM. Between the trimmed V and J ends, which lost 3 bases and 9 bases, there was a span of 18 bases. The DNA of the CDR3 is TGTGCCAGCAGTTTCCTAACAGGGCGTTTGGGTTCACCCCTCCACTTT. Encoded protein: CASSFLTGRLGSPLHF.

The chain carries TRBV7-3 and TRBJ1-4; maybe TRBD1 (6 bases). There are 17 residues in the CDR3. From germline, CDR1 is SGHTA and CDR2 FQGTGA. V was cut by 0 bases and J by 5 bases, with 16 bases left in between. CDR3 sequence: CASSLTQLVGGNEKLFF. Here the CDR3 DNA reads TGTGCCAGCAGCTTAACGCAGTTAGTAGGGGGGAATGAAAAACTGTTTTTT.

This clone was counted once. This rearrangement joins TRBV5-1 to TRBJ1-2; D remains unclear. Germline CDR1 and CDR2: SGHRS and YFSETQ. The CDR3 totals 14 residues. V was cut by 0 bases and J by 4 bases, with 10 bases left in between. CDR3 sequence reads: CASSLVRAAYGYTF. The CDR3 nucleotides are TGCGCCAGCAGCTTGGTCCGGGCCGCCTATGGCTACACCTTC.

The chain combines TRBV4-1 with TRBJ2-2; 10 bases align to TRBD2. The CDR3 sequence is 17 residues long. The trim removed 2 bases at V and 2 bases at J, leaving 5 bases unmatched. Germline loops: CDR1 MGHRA, CDR2 YSYEKL. CDR3 DNA sequence: TGCGCCAGCAGCCAAATTGGACTAGCGGTAAACACCGGGGAGCTGTTTTTT. This codes for CASSQIGLAVNTGELFF.

The table lists this clone with a count of one. The rearrangement uses TRBV4-1 and TRBJ2-7; possibly TRBD1 for D (6 bases). Trimming pared 1 base from V and 0 bases from J, leaving 13 bases between. In germline, CDR1 is MGHRA, CDR2 YSYEKL. The CDR3 covers 16 residues. The chain's CDR3 is CASSQVDQGFSYEQYF. CDR3 DNA: TGCGCCAGCAGCCAAGTGGATCAGGGGTTCTCCTACGAGCAGTACTTC.

The chain joins TRBV7-2 to TRBJ1-2, with 7 positions matching TRBD1. With 4 bases clipped from V and 8 bases from J, the junction kept 16 bases outside the gene matches. CDR1 and CDR2 (germline): SGHTA, FQGNSA. The CDR3 loop spans 16 amino acids. The chain's CDR3 is CASSSGTVRIMGGYTF. CDR3 bases: TGTGCCAGCAGCTCCGGGACAGTTAGAATAATGGGAGGCTACACCTTC.

V gene TRBV4-1 combines with J gene TRBJ2-5, with 11 bases matching TRBD2. Trimming took 5 bases from V and 1 from J; bases not matched to a gene: 3. CDR1 and CDR2 (germline): MGHRA, YSYEKL. The CDR3 has 15 amino acids. The CDR3 nucleotides read TGCGCCAGCAGCGAGGGACTAGCGGTCCAAGAGACCCAGTACTTC. It translates to CASSEGLAVQETQYF.

The rearrangement joins TRBV18 to TRBJ2-7, with D perhaps being TRBD1 or TRBD2 (5 bases each). This CDR3 comprises 15 residues. Between the trimmed V and J ends, which lost 4 bases and 2 bases, there was a span of 15 bases. The germline gives CDR1 KGHSH, CDR2 LQKENI. This CDR3 is CASSQASRGPYEQYF. Here the CDR3 DNA reads TGTGCCAGCTCACAGGCCTCCCGGGGACCCTACGAGCAGTACTTC.

V is TRBV3-1 (or the pseudogene TRBV3-2) and J is TRBJ2-7; 15 bases agree with TRBD2. The J segment lost 1 base and the V segment lost 5 bases, leaving 6 bases of the junction unmatched. This CDR3 has 17 amino acids. Germline V CDR1 and CDR2: LGHDT, YNNKEL (reference sequence). The CDR3 loop is CASSSGLAGGRSYEQYF. Here the CDR3 DNA reads TGTGCCAGCAGCTCGGGACTAGCGGGAGGCCGTTCCTACGAGCAGTACTTC.

This clone is a singleton in its sample. This chain joins TRBV28 and TRBJ1-3; D ambiguous. With 4 bases removed from V and 0 bases from J, the gap between germline ends came to 16 bases. CDR3 length: 17 amino acids. Germline V lookup: CDR1 MDHEN, CDR2 SYDVKM. CDR3 nucleotides: TGTGCCAGCAGTTCCGGACCGGAGGAGAGCTCTGGAAACACCATATATTTT. Translation gives CASSSGPEESSGNTIYF.

The gene calls are TRBV4-1 and TRBJ2-7, with 9 nucleotides matching TRBD1. V lost 5 bases, J lost 3 bases, and 5 bases stayed unmatched. CDR1 and CDR2 (germline): MGHRA, YSYEKL. The CDR3 has 14 residues. The CDR3 protein is CASSNRDRDYEQYF. CDR3 nucleotides: TGCGCCAGCAGCAACCGGGACAGGGACTACGAGCAGTACTTC.

The chain couples TRBV7-2 to TRBJ2-7; perhaps TRBD1 as D (5 bases). Germline CDR1 and CDR2: SGHTA and FQGNSA. Between the trimmed V and J ends, which lost 5 bases and 3 bases, there was a span of 11 bases. The CDR3 contains 13 residues. The CDR3 sequence: CASSLGQFYEQYF. In DNA, the CDR3 is TGTGCCAGCAGCCTTGGACAATTCTACGAGCAGTACTTC.

CDR3 bases: TGTGCCAGCGGGACAGGGAGATCCTACGAGCAGTACTTC. It encodes CASGTGRSYEQYF. V is TRBV19 and J is TRBJ2-7; TRBD1 matches 9 bases. Losses at the gene ends were 9 bases for V and 1 base for J; bases not matched to a gene: 4. Germline V gene sequence: CDR1 LNHDA, CDR2 SQIVND (reference sequence). The CDR3 contains 13 residues.

The chain uses TRBV4-3 and TRBJ2-3; no clear D gene. This CDR3 comprises 18 residues. The V and J ends lost 1 base and 3 bases respectively, with 20 bases between them. CDR1 and CDR2 from the germline V gene are LGHNA and YSLEER. CDR3 nucleotides: TGCGCCAGCAGCCAAGGCCACTATATAGGTGTGGGAACAGATACGCAGTATTTT. The encoded protein is CASSQGHYIGVGTDTQYF.

This chain links TRBV14 with TRBJ1-4, with D possibly TRBD1 on 6 matching bases. The V gene lost 6 bases and the J gene lost 10 bases, with 12 bases spanning the gap. The CDR3 totals 12 residues. Germline V gives CDR1 SGHDN, CDR2 FVKESK. Here the CDR3 reads CASSLQGRKLFF. CDR3 DNA sequence: TGTGCCAGCAGTTTACAGGGAAGAAAACTGTTTTTT. Together with reference TRBV14 and TRBJ1-4, the CDR3 gives the full variable domain: EAGVTQFPSHSVIEKGQTVTLRCDPISGHDNLYWYRRVMGKEIKFLLHFVKESKQDESGMPNNRFLAERTGGTYSTLKVQPAELEDSGVYFCASSLQGRKLFFGSGTQLSVL.

This chain uses TRBV5-6 with TRBJ2-7, with a possible D match to TRBD2 (5 bases). The V end lost 0 bases, the J end lost 2 bases, and 9 bases lay between the germline ends. This CDR3 contains 14 residues. The germline V gene has CDR1 SGHDT and CDR2 YYEEEE. CDR3 protein: CASSLGTGAYEQYF. CDR3 bases: TGTGCCAGCAGCTTGGGCACCGGGGCCTACGAGCAGTACTTC.

V gene TRBV28 combines with J gene TRBJ2-5; TRBD1 is a possible D gene (7 bases). This CDR3 is built from 15 residues. Germline V gene data show CDR1 as MDHEN and CDR2 as SYDVKM. The V and J ends lost 2 bases and 2 bases respectively, with 12 bases between them. The CDR3 here is CASSLNSGGQETQYF. For the CDR3, the DNA is TGTGCCAGCAGTTTAAACTCAGGGGGGCAAGAGACCCAGTACTTC.